This T cell receptor beta chain was recorded in a study of cytomegalovirus exposure and HLA in healthy donors. Across the study: The study's early data release held about 85 million unique TCRs from HLA-typed donors.

This clone has more than one count but fewer than ten. Its antigen remains unknown. Whole-study results and caveats: Confirmation was obtained in vitro that a few CMV-associated chains are specific for CMV antigens. An analysis that came later showed most CMV-associated TCR beta chains appearing HLA-restricted. Immune exposure information comprised only CMV serostatus.

The PCR made use of 60 Vbeta and 13 Jbeta primers. The repertoire was sequenced with immunoSEQ multiplex PCR; TCRdb's copy has only in-frame clones and lacks some. This table holds 55,000 to 85,000 clones, 55% to 80% found once. This receptor was taken from a woman aged 50 to 60 in good health and CMV-seronegative. The sample consisted of PBMCs.

CDR3 coding DNA: TGTGCCAGCAGCCTAGGGAGAGAGGAGCAGTACTTC. Translation gives CASSLGREEQYF. The chain carries TRBV7-2 and TRBJ2-7; a weak D match, TRBD2 (5 bases). CDR1 is SGHTA, CDR2 FQGNSA, per germline. This CDR3 comprises 12 residues. The germline V and J ends were trimmed by 5 bases and 7 bases, with 12 bases remaining between them.